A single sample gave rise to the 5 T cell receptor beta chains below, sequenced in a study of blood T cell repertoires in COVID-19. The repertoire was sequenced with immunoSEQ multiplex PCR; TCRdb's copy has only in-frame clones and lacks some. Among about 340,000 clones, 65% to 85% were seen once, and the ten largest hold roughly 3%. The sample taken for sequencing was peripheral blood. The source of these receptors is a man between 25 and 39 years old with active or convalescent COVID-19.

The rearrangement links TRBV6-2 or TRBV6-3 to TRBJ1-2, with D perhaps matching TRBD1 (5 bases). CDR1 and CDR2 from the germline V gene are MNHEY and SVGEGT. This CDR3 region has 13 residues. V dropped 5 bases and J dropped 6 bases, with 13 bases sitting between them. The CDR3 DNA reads TGTGCCAGCAGTCATGGTCGGGGGAATGGCTACACCTTC. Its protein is CASSHGRGNGYTF.

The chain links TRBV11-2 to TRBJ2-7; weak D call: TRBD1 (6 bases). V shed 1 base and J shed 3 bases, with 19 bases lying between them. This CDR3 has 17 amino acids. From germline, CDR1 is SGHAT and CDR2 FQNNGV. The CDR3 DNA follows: TGTGCCAGCAGCTTAGGAGGGTACAGGGTTGTGAACTACGAGCAGTACTTC. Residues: CASSLGGYRVVNYEQYF.

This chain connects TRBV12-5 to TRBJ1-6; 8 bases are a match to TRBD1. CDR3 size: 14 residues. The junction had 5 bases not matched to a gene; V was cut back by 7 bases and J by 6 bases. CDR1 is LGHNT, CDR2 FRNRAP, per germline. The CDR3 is CASARQGLNSPLHF. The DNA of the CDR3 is TGTGCTAGTGCCCGACAGGGGCTTAATTCACCCCTCCACTTT. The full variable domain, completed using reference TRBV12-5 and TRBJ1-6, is DARVTQTPRHKVTEMGQEVTMRCQPILGHNTVFWYRQTMMQGLELLAYFRNRAPLDDSGMPKDRFSAEMPDATLATLKIQPSEPRDSAVYFCASARQGLNSPLHFGNGTRLTVT.

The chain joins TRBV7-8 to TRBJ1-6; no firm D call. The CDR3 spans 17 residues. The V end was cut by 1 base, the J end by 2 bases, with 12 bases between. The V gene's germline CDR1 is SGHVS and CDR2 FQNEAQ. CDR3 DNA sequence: TGTGCCAGCAGCTTAGTGCGGTTGGAGCCCTATAATTCACCCCTCCACTTT. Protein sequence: CASSLVRLEPYNSPLHF. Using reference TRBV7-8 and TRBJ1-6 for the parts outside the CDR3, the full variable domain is GAGVSQSPRYKVAKRGQDVALRCDPISGHVSLFWYQQALGQGPEFLTYFQNEAQLDKSGLPSDRFFAERPEGSVSTLKIQRTQQEDSAVYLCASSLVRLEPYNSPLHFGNGTRLTVT.

The CDR3 spells CASNPQGETDTQYF. The CDR3 DNA follows: TGTGCCAGCAATCCACAGGGGGAGACAGATACGCAGTATTTT. The J gene is TRBJ2-3, the V gene TRBV7-8; 8 positions agree with TRBD1. From germline, CDR1 is SGHVS and CDR2 FQNEAQ. V dropped 7 bases and J dropped 3; count of bases not matched to a gene: 6. The CDR3 is 14 amino acids.